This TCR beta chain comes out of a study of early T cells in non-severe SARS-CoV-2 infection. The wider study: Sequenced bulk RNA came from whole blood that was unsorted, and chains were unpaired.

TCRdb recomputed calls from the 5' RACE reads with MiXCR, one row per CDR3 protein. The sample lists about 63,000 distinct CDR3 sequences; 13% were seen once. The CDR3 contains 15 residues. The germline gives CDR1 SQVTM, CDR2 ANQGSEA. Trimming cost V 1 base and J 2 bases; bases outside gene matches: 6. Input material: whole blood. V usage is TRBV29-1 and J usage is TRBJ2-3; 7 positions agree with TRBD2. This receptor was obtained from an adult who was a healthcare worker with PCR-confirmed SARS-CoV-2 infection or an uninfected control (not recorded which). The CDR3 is CSVEGGLAATDTQYF. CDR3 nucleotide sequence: TGCAGCGTTGAAGGCGGGCTAGCGGCCACAGATACGCAGTATTTT.